This paragraph covers one T cell receptor beta chain sequence. This sample was taken from a study of blood T cell repertoires in COVID-19. V lost 4 bases to trimming and J lost 4 bases; unmatched junction nucleotides: 5. The CDR3 loop spans 14 amino acids. Looked up from germline, CDR1 is LNHDA and CDR2 is SQIVND (reference sequence). The method was immunoSEQ multiplex PCR; TCRdb's version includes in-frame clones alone and lacks a portion of them. The sample carries around 130,000 clones, about nine tenths recorded once. The sequence came from a human donor with COVID-19, enrolled during active disease. The donor label of this sample is uncertain. The sequenced material came from peripheral blood. The rearrangement uses TRBV19 and TRBJ2-5; 8 positions match TRBD2. The CDR3 loop is CASSNWTSRETQYF. The CDR3 DNA follows: TGTGCCAGTAGTAATTGGACTAGCCGAGAGACCCAGTACTTC.